This is a list of T cell receptor beta chains from one sample in a study of blood T cells in healthy people across ages. A single record per CDR3 protein comes from TCRdb applying MiXCR to the 5' RACE reads. The data hold 800,000 to 950,000 distinct CDR3 sequences, with almost 30% observed a single time. The same sample was also studied in work on T cells of mothers and their children.

The sample consisted of blood. The receptors derive from a middle-aged woman in good health. The CDR3 runs from the conserved cysteine through the conserved F or W. A D gene is named only where the DNA matches it firmly. The listing skips clone size in some rows; elsewhere it reads once, few, many or a size class.

D,V,size,J,CDR3,DNA
.,TRBV28,.,TRBJ2-7,CASSKDVSAYEQYF,TGTGCCAGCAGTAAGGACGTTTCTGCCTACGAGCAGTACTTC
.,TRBV9,.,TRBJ2-5,CASSVEDGLPQYF,TGTGCCAGCAGCGTAGAGGACGGGCTTCCCCAGTACTTC
.,TRBV7-2,.,TRBJ1-4,CASSNFRNEKLFF,TGTGCCAGCAGCAACTTCCGAAATGAAAAACTGTTTTTT
.,TRBV28,.,TRBJ2-7,CASTGGADAYEQYF,TGTGCCAGCACCGGTGGGGCCGATGCTTACGAGCAGTACTTC
.,TRBV30,.,TRBJ2-7,CVWSVAGGSSYEQHF,.
.,TRBV19,.,TRBJ2-5,CASSIGGLEAQYF,TGTGCCAGTAGTATTGGTGGGTTGGAGGCCCAGTACTTC
.,TRBV6-6,few,TRBJ2-3,CASRVDGTDTQYF,TGTGCCAGCAGGGTGGACGGCACAGATACGCAGTATTTT
TRBD1,TRBV20-1,few,TRBJ1-6,CSARASTGALTPLHF,TGCAGTGCACGCGCCTCGACAGGGGCTTTGACACCCCTCCACTTT
TRBD1,TRBV9,.,TRBJ2-3,CASSVPPGQITDTQYF,TGTGCCAGCAGCGTACCCCCGGGACAGATCACAGATACGCAGTATTTT
TRBD2,TRBV7-6,few,TRBJ2-7,CASSGRLAGSSYEQYF,TGTGCCAGCAGCGGGAGACTAGCGGGGAGCTCCTACGAGCAGTACTTC
.,TRBV10-3,many,TRBJ2-7,CAISQDTSYEQYF,TGTGCCATCAGTCAGGACACCTCCTACGAGCAGTACTTC
TRBD2,TRBV7-9,few,TRBJ2-5,CASSSPLAGAVETQYF,TGTGCCAGCAGCTCTCCACTAGCGGGGGCGGTGGAGACCCAGTACTTC
.,TRBV10-3,.,TRBJ2-3,CAISAPWDPSDTQYF,TGTGCCATCAGTGCCCCATGGGACCCTTCGGATACGCAGTATTTT
.,TRBV5-5,.,TRBJ2-7,CASIRPYEQYF,TGTGCCAGCATCAGACCTTACGAGCAGTACTTC
.,TRBV15,.,TRBJ1-1,CATSSDRNTEAFF,TGTGCCACCAGCAGTGACAGGAACACTGAAGCTTTCTTT
TRBD1,TRBV5-6,many,TRBJ1-2,CASSFQGVGYGYTF,TGTGCCAGCAGCTTTCAGGGGGTCGGCTATGGCTACACCTTC
.,TRBV3-1,few,TRBJ2-3,CASSQDWRGGGSDTQYF,TGTGCCAGCAGCCAAGATTGGAGGGGGGGCGGTTCAGATACGCAGTATTTT
.,TRBV11-3,.,TRBJ1-1,CASSLGVREAFF,TGTGCCAGCAGCTTAGGGGTACGTGAAGCTTTCTTT
TRBD2,TRBV20-1,.,TRBJ2-1,CSARPPAGLYNEQFF,TGCAGTGCTAGACCCCCGGCGGGACTATACAATGAGCAGTTCTTC
.,TRBV5-6,few,TRBJ2-1,CASSYDTAGSDEQFF,TGTGCCAGCAGCTACGACACCGCAGGGAGCGATGAGCAGTTCTTC
.,TRBV20-1,.,TRBJ1-5,CSASGGGRPQHF,TGCAGTGCTAGTGGGGGGGGAAGGCCCCAGCATTTT
.,TRBV4-2,.,TRBJ2-1,CASSQEAEGSQETQFF,TGTGCCAGCAGCCAAGAAGCTGAGGGGTCGCAAGAGACCCAGTTCTTC
TRBD1,TRBV12-3/TRBV12-4,few,TRBJ1-4,CASRNDRGYEKLFF,TGTGCCAGCAGGAACGACAGGGGCTATGAAAAACTGTTTTTT
.,TRBV7-2,many,TRBJ2-1,CASSPQGTYNEQFF,TGTGCCAGCAGCCCCCAGGGCACCTACAATGAGCAGTTCTTC
TRBD1,TRBV5-1,.,TRBJ2-7,CASSLDGSGQGVIYEQYF,TGCGCCAGCAGCTTGGACGGATCCGGGCAGGGGGTAATCTACGAGCAGTACTTC
.,TRBV20-1,many,TRBJ1-6,CSARFSRGNLNSPLHF,TGCAGTGCTAGATTTTCAAGGGGGAACCTTAATTCACCCCTCCACTTT
.,TRBV19,.,TRBJ2-5,CASSPRVNREQYF,TGTGCCAGTAGCCCCCGGGTCAATAGAGAGCAGTACTTC
TRBD1,TRBV20-1,.,TRBJ2-7,CSARAHRGQGYEQYF,TGCAGTGCTAGAGCTCACAGGGGGCAAGGTTACGAGCAGTACTTC
.,TRBV20-1,many,TRBJ2-4,CSARYNDIQYF,TGCAGTGCTAGGTATAATGACATTCAGTACTTC
TRBD1,TRBV20-1,.,TRBJ2-7,CSARDREGDRAYEQYF,TGCAGTGCTAGAGATAGGGAAGGGGACAGGGCGTACGAGCAGTACTTC
.,TRBV2,.,TRBJ2-7,CASRNNEQYF,TGTGCCAGCAGGAACAACGAGCAGTACTTC
.,TRBV20-1,.,TRBJ2-5,CSARDRGRNQETQYF,TGCAGTGCTAGAGATCGTGGACGGAACCAAGAGACCCAGTACTTC
.,TRBV19,once,TRBJ2-5,CATTRGDRQYQETQYF,TGTGCCACCACACGCGGCGACAGGCAGTACCAAGAGACCCAGTACTTC
TRBD1,TRBV6-5,few,TRBJ2-1,CASSWGQPYLNEQFF,TGTGCCAGCAGTTGGGGACAGCCGTACTTGAATGAGCAGTTCTTC
.,TRBV5-1,.,TRBJ2-5,CASSLGTTAAGETQYF,TGCGCCAGCAGCTTGGGGACAACCGCCGCGGGAGAGACCCAGTACTTC
TRBD2,TRBV5-4,.,TRBJ2-7,CASSLFARGGDYEQYF,TGTGCCAGCAGCTTGTTTGCCCGGGGGGGAGACTACGAGCAGTACTTC
.,TRBV25-1,.,TRBJ1-3,CAIRGSGNTIYF,TGTGCCATTAGGGGTTCTGGAAACACCATATATTTT
TRBD2,TRBV28,.,TRBJ2-5,CASSSLTKAGVVETQYF,TGTGCCAGCAGTTCCCTTACGAAAGCGGGAGTTGTGGAGACCCAGTACTTC
.,TRBV7-2,many,TRBJ2-7,CASSLGDGGHYEQYF,TGTGCCAGCAGCTTAGGGGACGGGGGGCACTACGAGCAGTACTTC
.,TRBV5-1,few,TRBJ2-3,CASRNRSDTQYF,TGCGCCAGCAGAAACAGGTCAGATACGCAGTATTTT
.,TRBV7-3,.,TRBJ2-3,CASSSSPANADTQYF,TGTGCCAGCAGCTCGAGCCCGGCGAACGCAGATACGCAGTATTTT
.,TRBV20-1,.,TRBJ1-5,CSARDQVNQPQHF,TGCAGTGCTAGAGATCAGGTTAATCAGCCCCAGCATTTT
.,TRBV12-3/TRBV12-4,.,TRBJ2-3,CASRPSPPAAQYF,TGTGCCAGCAGACCGTCACCCCCCGCGGCGCAGTATTTT
TRBD2,TRBV20-1,.,TRBJ2-1,CSASGGRTSGDNEQFF,TGCAGTGCTAGTGGGGGGAGGACTAGCGGGGACAATGAGCAGTTCTTC